This T cell receptor beta chain was retrieved from a study of shared clonotypes between healthy human individuals. V was shortened by 4 bases and J by 2 bases, with 16 bases between the two germline ends. The germline gives CDR1 SGHTA, CDR2 FQGTGA. There are 16 residues in the CDR3. TCRdb keeps only in-frame clones here, not all; method: immunoSEQ multiplex PCR. Of about 2.2 million clones listed, over 85% are singletons. Only CD45RO-negative cells positively selected for CCR7 counted as naive CD8 cells, so terminally differentiated effector memory CD45RA+ cells were excluded. The donors were all Caucasian adults (living in Nashville, Tennessee).

This receptor was taken from a man aged 18 to 30 in good health. Some clones in this sample may be carry-over from other donors' samples. Sequencing input: naive CD8+ T cells from PBMCs. The chain links TRBV7-3 to TRBJ2-3; tentatively, D is TRBD2 (6 bases). The CDR3 loop is CASSSTGLGITDTQYF. In DNA, the CDR3 is TGTGCCAGCAGCTCCACGGGACTCGGTATCACAGATACGCAGTATTTT.